A selection of T cell receptor beta chains follows, all from one sample in a study of T cells in tuberculosis. The protocol was immunoSEQ multiplex PCR, while the TCRdb copy is restricted to in-frame clones and leaves out a portion. The repertoire holds some 90,000 clones, roughly 93% seen once, with over 1.5% in the top ten. The sequencing input was CD1b-GMM tetramer-negative cells sorted from PBMCs. The receptor set was obtained from an adult woman with latent tuberculosis. Both conserved end residues are part of each CDR3. Fields, in order: clone size, J gene, V gene, CDR3 protein. Clone size is stated in some rows and not others, as once, few, many or a class when expanded.

>-|TRBJ2-3|TRBV4-3
CASSQERATDTQYF
>-|TRBJ1-2|TRBV5-6
CASSLTGGGYTF
>-|TRBJ2-3|TRBV29-1
CSVASGGAGTQYF
>-|TRBJ1-2|TRBV10-3
CAIKAEGNYGYTF
>-|TRBJ2-3|TRBV19
CASSLGQGADTQYF
>few|TRBJ1-4|TRBV4-1
CASSQGQATNEKLFF
>-|TRBJ2-5|TRBV18
CASSPTPSFLAGRQETQYF
>-|TRBJ2-1|TRBV7-8
CASSHPRTSGGAGSNEQFF
>once|TRBJ2-2|TRBV7-9
CASSLGLAGELFF
>-|TRBJ2-5|TRBV18
CASSLGRQGVAKTQYF
>once|TRBJ2-1|TRBV6-5
CASSPLLRGGYEQFF
>-|TRBJ1-1|TRBV19
CASSIGGGSQGFHTEAFF
>-|TRBJ2-7|TRBV6-5
CASRQTSGGAYEQYF
>once|TRBJ2-3|TRBV5-1
CASSPGLAGDLSTDTQYF
>-|TRBJ2-3|TRBV4-2
CASSQVHQGGWDTQYF
>-|TRBJ2-3|TRBV4-1
CASSRTIAGPGDTQYF
>-|TRBJ2-1|TRBV5-6
CASSLGGAYNEQFF
>-|TRBJ2-1|TRBV5-6
CASSLGQGDNEQFF
>-|TRBJ2-2|TRBV7-3
CASSFSPTGELFF
>-|TRBJ2-7|TRBV30
CAWGTGGSYEQYF
>-|TRBJ2-3|TRBV11-2
CASSLGQGKDTQYF
>once|TRBJ1-1|TRBV5-1
CASSFTATGTEAFF
>-|TRBJ2-1|TRBV7-6
CASSLGRRLAGGPYNEQFF
>-|TRBJ2-5|TRBV5-4
CASSGGDISYQETQYF
>-|TRBJ2-1|TRBV7-8
CASSLMTGLLHNEQFF
>-|TRBJ2-5|TRBV10-2
CASSRGGGLETQYF
>-|TRBJ1-1|TRBV6-5
CASSYKGQGLNTEAFF
>-|TRBJ2-5|TRBV7-8
CASSVEPIRRGRQETQYF
>once|TRBJ2-3|TRBV15
CATSRDGGPGHSTDTQYF
>-|TRBJ2-3|TRBV27
CASSFSDTQYF
>-|TRBJ2-4|TRBV5-4
CASSLAGGMDKNIQYF
>-|TRBJ1-2|TRBV29-1
CSVEGAGTVYGYTF
>-|TRBJ2-1|TRBV4-2
CASRGGLDYNEQFF
>once|TRBJ2-1|TRBV30
CAWSVGGGARNEQFF
>-|TRBJ1-2|TRBV19
CASSRTGGPGYTF
>-|TRBJ1-3|TRBV9
CASSATGGNTIYF
>-|TRBJ2-7|TRBV6-1
CASSELVRGPPYEQYF
>-|TRBJ1-1|TRBV30
CACGQGVNTEAFF
>-|-|TRBV7-8
CASSFFKGGAEQYF
>-|TRBJ2-5|TRBV28
CASRRTGWETQYF
>-|TRBJ2-2|TRBV7-9
CASSGPGATNTGELFF
>few|TRBJ1-2|TRBV7-9
CASSFKGNYGYTF
>-|TRBJ2-1|TRBV2
CASSPGTSGYYNEQFF
>-|TRBJ1-1|TRBV4-2
CASSQGLGTGPTEAFF
>-|TRBJ2-1|TRBV27
CASSLEQGYNEQFF
>-|TRBJ2-1|TRBV4-1
CASSQFAPGTGFNEQFF
>-|TRBJ2-2|TRBV7-6
CASSLGTAGGPVPGELFF
>-|TRBJ2-3|TRBV2
CASRTSLASTDTQYF
>-|TRBJ2-1|TRBV5-1
CASSSRQGDNEQFF
>-|TRBJ1-2|TRBV2
CASSDRTGGRFYGYTF
>-|TRBJ1-1|TRBV30
CACQTPRDRGDTEAFF
>-|TRBJ2-5|TRBV5-1
CASSSGQGQETQYF
>-|TRBJ2-5|TRBV7-8
CASSLAQLPGLVEETQYF
>few|TRBJ1-2|TRBV7-3
CASRPDANYGYTF
>-|TRBJ2-1|TRBV5-4
CASSLGSLAGAGLYNEQFF
>-|TRBJ2-3|TRBV7-2
CASGTGSTDTQYF
>once|TRBJ1-2|TRBV14
CASSGAGPHPNYGYTF
>-|TRBJ1-2|TRBV5-1
CASSSGQGGGGYTF
>-|TRBJ2-2|TRBV12-5
CASSQGANTGELFF